This T cell receptor (beta chain) was documented in a study of T cell responses to AZD1222 COVID-19 vaccine. Trimming left V 7 bases short and J 6 bases short, with 21 bases between. Germline CDR1 is WSHSY and CDR2 is SAAADI. The CDR3 consists of 15 residues. TCRdb's copy holds only in-frame clones and misses some; the assay was immunoSEQ multiplex PCR. Here the sample spans about 100,000 clones, 85% to 95% being singletons. Study observations and caveats: Spike regions recognized by vaccine-associated CD4 TCRs spanned the protein, led by 160-218 and 743-854.

A single count supports this clone. The target antigen is unknown. The input for sequencing was peripheral blood, taken 28 days after the second AZD1222 dose. The receptor's source is an adult who received the AZD1222 COVID-19 vaccine. J is TRBJ1-2 and V is TRBV10-2; D unresolved. The CDR3 protein is CASTSGLWGSHGYTF. Here the CDR3 DNA reads TGCGCCAGCACCTCGGGGTTGTGGGGTTCTCATGGCTACACCTTC.